This T cell receptor beta chain was recovered during a study of T-cell reconstitution after alpha-beta-depleted transplantation in children. Whole-study findings and limits: It was newly produced T cells that mostly accounted for T-cell counts and diversity one year after transplant. Reported findings indicate that, about two months after transplant, alpha-beta T cells came from several hundred expanded clones, which were derived from non-depleted graft cells.

V lost 5 bases to trimming and J lost 5 bases; unmatched junction nucleotides: 10. Germline V CDR1 and CDR2: SEHNR, FQNEAQ (reference sequence). The CDR3 is 15 amino acids. The sample holds many counts of this clonotype. Its antigen is as yet unknown. Unique molecular identifiers were incorporated during preparation of the TCRbeta library. TCRdb re-analysed the PCR reads in MiXCR, keeping a single row per CDR3 protein. This table has under 850,000 distinct CDR3 sequences, about an eighth appearing once. The receptor was derived from a girl aged 2-10 years with congenital amegakaryocytic thrombocytopenia, due to receive a stem cell transplant. The V call is TRBV7-9, the J call TRBJ2-3; 7 bases line up with TRBD1. The specimen was PBMCs, collected before TCRalphabeta/CD19-depleted stem cell transplant. The CDR3 DNA follows: TGTGCCAGCAGCGGTACGGACAGGAAGGGAGATACGCAGTATTTT. The encoded protein is CASSGTDRKGDTQYF.